One sample yielded the 19 T cell receptor beta chains listed below, sequenced in a study of shared clonotypes between healthy human individuals. Assay used: immunoSEQ multiplex PCR; TCRdb lists only in-frame clones, some missing. This table holds more than 850,000 clones, 78% found once. The material sequenced was memory CD4+ T cells from PBMCs. The subset was: CD45RA-negative fraction. The source of these receptors is a man younger than 30 in good health. Some clones in this sample may be carry-over from other donors' samples.

V is TRBV11-2 and J is TRBJ2-1; TRBD2 matches at 12 bases. The CDR3 spans 15 residues. Per germline, CDR1 SGHAT and CDR2 FQNNGV. The V and J ends lost 3 bases and 7 bases, in that order; junction bases with no gene match: 4. CDR3 nucleotide sequence: TGTGCCAGCAGCTTCTGGCTAGCGGGAGGGAATGAGCAGTTCTTC. Amino acid sequence: CASSFWLAGGNEQFF.

A single count supports this clone. The J gene is TRBJ2-4, the V gene TRBV5-1; D is undetermined. This CDR3 is 13 amino acids long. V was clipped by 4 bases and J by 8 bases, with 13 bases between them. Per germline, CDR1 SGHRS and CDR2 YFSETQ. The CDR3 here is CASSDPPVDIQYF. The CDR3 nucleotides are TGCGCCAGCAGCGACCCCCCGGTAGACATTCAGTACTTC.

CDR3 sequence (DNA): TGTGCCAGCACCGCGAGCGGGATCTACAATGAGCAGTTCTTC. It is translated as CASTASGIYNEQFF. The chain uses TRBV11-2 and TRBJ2-1, with TRBD2 matching 7 bases. This CDR3 is 14 amino acids long. Germline-derived CDR1 and CDR2 are SGHAT and FQNNGV. Trimming removed 7 bases from V and 3 bases from J; junction bases left unmatched: 6.

This chain joins TRBV6-1 and TRBJ2-5, with D perhaps TRBD1 (6 bases). The germline CDR1 and CDR2 sequences are MNHNS and SASEGT. V lost 3 bases, J lost 5 bases, and 13 bases lay in between. CDR3 length: 14 residues. This CDR3 reads CASSDGGGRETQYF. The CDR3 DNA reads as TGTGCCAGCAGTGATGGGGGCGGTAGGGAGACCCAGTACTTC.

This rearrangement joins TRBV6-6 to TRBJ2-7, with 8 nucleotides matching TRBD2. This CDR3 comprises 13 residues. Germline-derived CDR1 and CDR2 are MNHNY and SVGAGI (reference sequence). V was pared by 7 bases and J by 3 bases, with 5 bases of the junction left unmatched. The CDR3 DNA is TGTGCCAGCACTCAACGGGGGGGCTACGAGCAGTACTTC. It specifies CASTQRGGYEQYF.

This sequence joins TRBV5-6 and TRBJ1-2; maybe TRBD1 (5 bases). V shed 0 bases and J shed 5 bases, with 11 bases lying between them. CDR3 length: 14 residues. The germline CDR1 and CDR2 sequences are SGHDT and YYEEEE. CDR3 in amino acids: CASSLVQGGYGYTF. The CDR3 DNA reads as TGTGCCAGCAGCTTGGTTCAGGGTGGGTATGGCTACACCTTC.

The rearrangement links TRBV9 to TRBJ2-1; 7 bases align to TRBD1. CDR3 length: 16 residues. J gave up 13 bases and V 4 bases, and 20 bases lay outside the gene matches. Per the germline V gene, CDR1 is SGDLS and CDR2 is YYNGEE. CDR3 in amino acids: CASSSRWGTAEGPQFF. In nucleotides, the CDR3 is TGTGCCAGCAGCTCCAGGTGGGGGACAGCCGAAGGGCCTCAGTTCTTC.

This chain links TRBV5-1 with TRBJ2-6; 7 bases are a match to TRBD1. Germline V CDR1 and CDR2: SGHRS, YFSETQ. J was trimmed by 0 bases and V by 4 bases; bases with no gene match: 7. The CDR3 sequence is 17 residues long. This chain's CDR3 is CASSLGQQSSGANVLTF. In DNA form, the CDR3 reads TGCGCCAGCAGCCTGGGACAGCAAAGCTCTGGGGCCAACGTCCTGACTTTC.

The table lists this clone with many counts. The same CDR3 also results from other DNA sequences found in this sample. The chain combines TRBV11-2 with TRBJ2-1; TRBD1 agrees at 9 bases. This CDR3 has 16 residues. Germline-derived CDR1 and CDR2 are SGHAT and FQNNGV. V trimming: 6 bases; J trimming: 0 bases; junction bases outside the gene matches: 6. The CDR3 DNA is TGTGCCAGCAGGTCCGGGACAGGGAGCTCCTACAATGAGCAGTTCTTC. It translates to CASRSGTGSSYNEQFF.

The DNA of the CDR3 is TGTGCCAGCAGCTCAGGACTAGCGGGGGAAGAGACCCAGTACTTC. Its protein product is CASSSGLAGEETQYF. This chain links TRBV7-9 with TRBJ2-5; 13 bases are shared with TRBD2. The length of the CDR3 is 15 residues. Trimming removed 4 bases from V and 3 bases from J; junction bases left unmatched: 2. Per the germline V gene, CDR1 is SEHNR and CDR2 is FQNEAQ (reference sequence).

This chain links TRBV18 with TRBJ2-7, with TRBD1 matching over 10 bases. The germline gives CDR1 KGHSH, CDR2 LQKENI. The CDR3 sequence is 14 residues long. V lost 3 bases, J lost 4 bases, and 3 bases stayed unmatched. This CDR3 reads CASSPRDRGYEQYF. The CDR3 DNA is TGTGCCAGCTCACCCAGGGACAGGGGTTACGAGCAGTACTTC.

This chain connects TRBV4-2 to TRBJ2-1; a weak D match, TRBD2 (6 bases). V was clipped by 4 bases and J by 1 base, with 17 bases between them. The germline V gene has CDR1 LGHNA and CDR2 YNFKEQ. This CDR3 region has 17 residues. DNA of the CDR3: TGTGCCAGCAGCCCGATGGCGGGGAGCGGATCCTACAATGAGCAGTTCTTC. Protein product: CASSPMAGSGSYNEQFF.

V is TRBV5-1 and J is TRBJ2-5; no firm D call. V was trimmed by 4 bases and J by 8 bases, leaving 24 bases between them. Germline V gene sequence: CDR1 SGHRS, CDR2 YFSETQ. The CDR3 sequence is 16 residues long. CDR3 DNA: TGCGCCAGCAGCCCGGCCATGGGAAGCTATAAGAGAACCCAGTACTTC. This translates into CASSPAMGSYKRTQYF.

This chain links TRBV11-2 with TRBJ2-7, with 8 bases lining up with TRBD1. The trim removed 5 bases at V and 1 base at J, leaving 10 bases unmatched. CDR1 is SGHAT and CDR2 is FQNNGV in the germline V gene. This CDR3 comprises 16 residues. The CDR3 coding sequence is TGTGCCAGCAGCCCCAGACGGACAGGGATTTCCTACGAGCAGTACTTC. Protein: CASSPRRTGISYEQYF.

This chain joins TRBV20-1 and TRBJ2-3; tentative D call: TRBD1 (5 bases). CDR1 and CDR2 (germline): DFQATT, SNEGSKA (reference sequence). The V gene lost 6 bases and the J gene lost 9 bases, with 13 bases spanning the gap. The CDR3 covers 11 residues. CDR3 region: CSAKGSGTQYF. For the CDR3, the DNA is TGCAGTGCAAAGGGGTCAGGGACGCAGTATTTT.

The chain links TRBV10-2 to TRBJ1-4; D remains ambiguous. V gave up 2 bases and J gave up 4 bases, with 14 bases separating them. Germline V gene sequence: CDR1 WSHSY, CDR2 SAAADI. This CDR3 contains 16 residues. The CDR3 protein is CASSEPDNRGNEKLFF. The CDR3 DNA reads as TGCGCCAGCAGTGAGCCAGATAACAGAGGTAATGAAAAACTGTTTTTT.

This clone has just a few counts. The chain is built from TRBV30 and TRBJ2-3, with a tentative D call TRBD1 (5 bases). V was shortened by 4 bases and J by 3 bases, with 14 bases between the two germline ends. The CDR3 runs to 14 residues. Per germline, CDR1 GTSNPN and CDR2 SVGIG (reference sequence). Written as DNA, the CDR3 is TGTGCCTGGACAGGGCTCCAAGGGACAGATACGCAGTATTTT. Its protein product is CAWTGLQGTDTQYF.

This clone was observed once. The V and J genes are TRBV6-5 and TRBJ1-5, with 7 nucleotides matching TRBD1. The CDR3 has 13 residues. The junction had 6 bases not matched to a gene; V was cut back by 3 bases and J by 10 bases. Germline assignment: CDR1 MNHEY and CDR2 SVGAGI. Written as DNA, the CDR3 is TGTGCCAGCAGTTATGGCAGGGGGGGACCCCAGCATTTT. Translated: CASSYGRGGPQHF.

The chain has TRBV20-1 and TRBJ2-7, with unresolved D. Trimming shortened V by 2 bases and J by 5 bases, and 4 bases separated the two germline ends. CDR3 length: 10 residues. Per germline, CDR1 DFQATT and CDR2 SNEGSKA (reference sequence). The CDR3 region has the DNA TGCAGTGCTAGATCAAACGAGCAGTACTTC. It codes for CSARSNEQYF.